This TCR beta chain was sequenced in a study of OX40 agonist ivuxolimab in advanced cancers. Study-level information: Patients were infused with ivuxolimab every 2 weeks at 0.01 to 10 mg/kg.

TCRdb's copy holds only in-frame clones and misses some; the assay was immunoSEQ multiplex PCR. In the table there are 60,000 to 80,000 clones, approximately 92% of which are singletons. Trimming cost V 7 bases and J 8 bases, with 20 bases left between them. Germline V gene data show CDR1 as LNHDA and CDR2 as SQIVND (reference sequence). The length of the CDR3 is 15 residues. On cycle 4 day 1 and cycle 7 day 1, as well as at baseline, blood was sampled. This sequence originates from an adult with an advanced solid tumor such as melanoma, head and neck, liver or kidney cancer. The source was CD4+ or CD8+ T cells sorted from blood, collected in a trial of the OX40 agonist ivuxolimab. The V call is TRBV19, the J call TRBJ1-4, with a tentative D call TRBD1 (6 bases). This CDR3 reads CASNDFGGHGEKLFF. The CDR3 DNA sequence: TGTGCCAGTAATGATTTCGGGGGGCACGGGGAAAAACTGTTTTTT.